The 20 T cell receptor beta chains presented below share a single source sample, sequenced in a study of shared clonotypes between healthy human individuals. Using immunoSEQ multiplex PCR, the repertoire was profiled, and TCRdb retains in-frame clones only, with some absent. The data show 2 million to 2.5 million clones, approximately 96% seen once. The sample taken for sequencing was naive CD4+ T cells sorted from blood. As for subset: CD45RA+ positively selected. Source of these receptors: a man aged 18 to 29 in good health.

The genes are TRBV6-6 and TRBJ1-1, with D unresolved. Per the germline V gene, CDR1 is MNHNY and CDR2 is SVGAGI (reference sequence). The CDR3 loop spans 13 amino acids. Deletions cut 4 bases from V and 12 bases from J, with 18 bases between. The CDR3 region has the DNA TGTGCCAGCAGTTTCCGGGCCGGGATTGTGACTTTCTTT. Its translation is CASSFRAGIVTFF.

The chain links TRBV5-1 to TRBJ2-2; TRBD1 matches 7 bases. V lost 0 bases and J lost 4; bases outside the gene matches: 6. CDR1 and CDR2 from the germline V gene are SGHRS and YFSETQ. CDR3 length equals 16 residues. CDR3 region: CASSLVTGPFTGELFF. The DNA of the CDR3 is TGCGCCAGCAGCTTGGTGACAGGGCCATTCACCGGGGAGCTGTTTTTT. Supplemented by reference TRBV5-1 and TRBJ2-2, the full variable domain reads KAGVTQTPRYLIKTRGQQVTLSCSPISGHRSVSWYQQTPGQGLQFLFEYFSETQRNKGNFPGRFSGRQFSNSRSEMNVSTLELGDSALYLCASSLVTGPFTGELFFGEGSRLTVL.

The chain carries TRBV10-3 and TRBJ1-2, with TRBD1 as a possible D gene (5 bases). The CDR3 has 13 residues. V was clipped by 3 bases and J by 2 bases, with 7 bases between them. CDR1 is ENHRY and CDR2 is SYGVKD in the germline V gene. The CDR3 nucleotides are TGTGCCATCAGTGAAGCAGGGAACTATGGCTACACCTTC. Its translation is CAISEAGNYGYTF.

The chain couples TRBV19 to TRBJ2-2; perhaps TRBD2 as D (5 bases). Germline values: CDR1 LNHDA, CDR2 SQIVND (reference sequence). The CDR3 has 15 residues. The ends were cut back, 2 bases at V and 1 base at J, with 8 bases in the middle. CDR3 nucleotide sequence: TGTGCCAGTAGTATAATGGCGGGGAACACCGGGGAGCTGTTTTTT. Protein product: CASSIMAGNTGELFF.

This clone was seen a few times. The V call is TRBV18, the J call TRBJ1-1, with 9 bases matching TRBD1. The length of the CDR3 is 16 residues. With 0 bases clipped from V and 4 bases from J, the junction kept 6 bases outside the gene matches. The germline V gene has CDR1 KGHSH and CDR2 LQKENI. CDR3 protein: CASSPPNRGPGTEAFF. The CDR3 DNA sequence: TGTGCCAGCTCACCACCGAACAGGGGGCCGGGCACTGAAGCTTTCTTT.

The chain combines TRBV4-3 with TRBJ2-1, with 10 bases matching TRBD2. This CDR3 has 16 amino acids. The germline V gene encodes CDR1 LGHNA and CDR2 YSLEER. V trimming: 0 bases; J trimming: 5 bases; junction bases outside the gene matches: 4. This CDR3 reads CASSQDRTSGDNEQFF. DNA of the CDR3: TGCGCCAGCAGCCAAGATCGGACTAGCGGAGACAATGAGCAGTTCTTC.

The CDR3 coding sequence is TGTGCCAGCTCACTATCACTTACAGGGGGCGCGCCCAATGAGCAGTTCTTC. Protein product: CASSLSLTGGAPNEQFF. The chain joins TRBV18 to TRBJ2-1; 9 bases line up with TRBD1. The CDR3 contains 17 residues. Germline V lookup: CDR1 KGHSH, CDR2 LQKENI. With V trimmed by 4 bases and J by 6 bases, 13 bases remained unmatched.

The gene calls are TRBV27 and TRBJ1-4, with no clear D. CDR1 is MNHEY and CDR2 is SMNVEV in the germline V gene (reference sequence). CDR3 size: 13 residues. Deletions cut 7 bases from V and 8 bases from J, with 14 bases between. The CDR3 DNA reads as TGTGCCAGCACCCGCCAGGTCGGCGAAAAACTGTTTTTT. Translated, it gives CASTRQVGEKLFF. Using reference TRBV27 and TRBJ1-4 for the parts outside the CDR3, the full variable domain is EAQVTQNPRYLITVTGKKLTVTCSQNMNHEYMSWYRQDPGLGLRQIYYSMNVEVTDKGDVPEGYKVSRKEKRNFPLILESPSPNQTSLYFCASTRQVGEKLFFGSGTQLSVL.

This clone appeared a single time. The rearrangement joins TRBV28 to TRBJ2-7; the match to TRBD2 covers 9 bases. The CDR3 has 17 residues. The V segment lost 5 bases and the J segment 7 bases; nucleotides outside the gene matches: 18. In germline, CDR1 is MDHEN, CDR2 SYDVKM. The CDR3: CASSPPKAGGLWREQYF. In DNA, the CDR3 is TGTGCCAGCAGTCCACCAAAGGCGGGGGGGCTTTGGCGAGAGCAGTACTTC.

V and J are TRBV5-4 and TRBJ2-7; 8 bases map to TRBD2. The CDR3 has 14 amino acids. The ends lost 2 bases at V and 6 bases at J; junction bases unmatched: 7. The V gene's germline CDR1 is SGHNT and CDR2 YYREEE (reference sequence). The CDR3 DNA follows: TGTGCCAGCAGCTTTCGAGCGGGAGAGGGCGAGCAGTACTTC. This codes for CASSFRAGEGEQYF.

Of note for this clone: An end of the junction does not agree with germline; a read error may underlie this. As DNA, the CDR3 is TGCAGTGCTATGAAAACTGAAGCTTTCTTT. This encodes CSAMKTEAFF. The chain is built from TRBV20-1 and TRBJ1-1; D ambiguous. From germline, CDR1 is DFQATT and CDR2 SNEGSKA (reference sequence). The CDR3 length is 10 residues.

The V call is TRBV6-1, the J call TRBJ1-4, with TRBD1 identical over 7 bases. The CDR3 loop spans 15 amino acids. J was trimmed by 0 bases and V by 6 bases; bases with no gene match: 4. Germline loops: CDR1 MNHNS, CDR2 SASEGT. The CDR3 reads CASRGRGSTNEKLFF. The CDR3 DNA is TGTGCCAGCAGGGGCAGGGGGTCAACTAATGAAAAACTGTTTTTT.

This chain links TRBV5-1 with TRBJ1-2; D gene uncertain. V was clipped by 0 bases and J by 1 base, with 10 bases between them. CDR1 and CDR2 (germline): SGHRS, YFSETQ. This CDR3 comprises 15 residues. CDR3 sequence: CASSLESPINYGYTF. As DNA, the CDR3 is TGCGCCAGCAGCTTGGAATCCCCAATTAACTATGGCTACACCTTC.

The table lists this clone with a few counts. V gene TRBV6-5 combines with J gene TRBJ1-6, with D unclear. CDR3 length: 13 amino acids. Germline V gene sequence: CDR1 MNHEY, CDR2 SVGAGI. Trimming took 5 bases from V and 10 from J, leaving 12 bases between them. The CDR3 loop reads CASSERTGSPLHF. The CDR3 nucleotides read TGTGCCAGCAGTGAACGTACCGGCTCACCCCTCCACTTT.

Details on this clone: The same CDR3 arises from other DNA sequences in this sample as well. The chain couples TRBV29-1 to TRBJ2-4; D gene ambiguous. CDR1 and CDR2 from the germline V gene are SQVTM and ANQGSEA. The CDR3 extends over 14 amino acids. The V end was cut by 5 bases, the J end by 0 bases, with 11 bases between. The CDR3 sequence is CSVRGRLAKNIQYF. In nucleotides, the CDR3 is TGCAGCGTTAGAGGACGACTAGCCAAAAACATTCAGTACTTC.

This rearrangement joins TRBV28 to TRBJ2-7; 10 bases fit TRBD1. The V gene's germline CDR1 is MDHEN and CDR2 SYDVKM. The CDR3 runs to 16 residues. After removal of 2 bases from V and 3 bases from J, the junction contained 7 bases not matched to a gene. As DNA, the CDR3 is TGTGCCAGCAGTTTAAGGGGACAGGGGAAGGACTACGAGCAGTACTTC. Translating it yields CASSLRGQGKDYEQYF.

The chain combines TRBV5-6 with TRBJ1-1; D possibly corresponds to TRBD1 (5 bases). Germline CDR1 reads SGHDT; CDR2 reads YYEEEE. Trimming left V 2 bases short and J 6 bases short, with 14 bases between. CDR3 size: 14 residues. The CDR3 reads CASSFTRAGPEAFF. For the CDR3, the DNA is TGTGCCAGCAGCTTCACGAGGGCAGGGCCTGAAGCTTTCTTT.

A remark on this clone: The same CDR3 is also encoded by other DNA sequences in this sample. Here the CDR3 reads CASGTGGRSSGYTF. The DNA for the CDR3 is TGTGCCAGCGGGACAGGGGGTAGGTCGAGTGGCTACACCTTC. This chain links TRBV6-5 with TRBJ1-2, with TRBD1 matching 11 bases. Germline lookup yields CDR1 MNHEY and CDR2 SVGAGI. This CDR3 has 14 amino acids. Trimming cost V 8 bases and J 7 bases; bases outside gene matches: 9.

This clone occurred once. The chain employs TRBV27 and TRBJ2-1; tentatively, D is TRBD2 (6 bases). V gave up 2 bases and J gave up 2 bases, with 10 bases separating them. CDR1 is MNHEY and CDR2 is SMNVEV in the germline V gene (reference sequence). CDR3 length equals 15 residues. The CDR3 region is CASSLNGGAYNEQFF. DNA of the CDR3: TGTGCCAGCAGTTTAAACGGGGGAGCCTACAATGAGCAGTTCTTC.

The gene calls are TRBV10-2 and TRBJ1-5; TRBD1 is a possible D gene (5 bases). The ends were cut back, 6 bases at V and 6 bases at J, with 12 bases in the middle. Germline V gene data show CDR1 as WSHSY and CDR2 as SAAADI. This CDR3 region has 13 residues. The CDR3 loop is CASSRELGQPQHF. The CDR3 coding sequence is TGCGCCAGCAGCAGGGAACTCGGTCAGCCCCAGCATTTT.